The 10 T cell receptor beta chains listed next were all sequenced from one sample in a study of shared clonotypes between healthy human individuals. Generated by immunoSEQ multiplex PCR, the TCRdb table keeps only in-frame clones and is missing some. The sample has about 680,000 clones; about 90% are singletons. Naive CD8 populations comprised CD45RO-negative cells positively selected for CCR7, excluding terminally differentiated effector memory CD45RA+ cells. Sequencing was carried out using naive CD8+ T cells sorted from blood. These receptors came from a young man in good health.

The genes are TRBV4-2 and TRBJ2-5; 9 nucleotides agree with TRBD2. Germline-derived CDR1 and CDR2 are LGHNA and YNFKEQ. V trimming: 5 bases; J trimming: 2 bases; junction bases outside the gene matches: 9. This CDR3 comprises 16 residues. DNA of the CDR3: TGTGCCAGCAGCGGAGAAGCGGGAGGTCTGCAAGAGACCCAGTACTTC. Amino acids: CASSGEAGGLQETQYF.

This clone was recorded only once. The chain recombines TRBV9 with TRBJ2-7; D assignment may be TRBD1 or TRBD2 (5 bases each). The V and J ends lost 0 bases and 2 bases respectively, with 15 bases between them. Looked up from germline, CDR1 is SGDLS and CDR2 is YYNGEE. The CDR3 length is 16 residues. The DNA of the CDR3 is TGTGCCAGCAGCGTAGGTTCTTTCGGGGACCCCTACGAGCAGTACTTC. Protein product: CASSVGSFGDPYEQYF.

This clone has just one count. This chain uses TRBV19 with TRBJ1-1, with 8 bases aligning to TRBD1. Germline V CDR1 and CDR2: LNHDA, SQIVND (reference sequence). The CDR3 is made up of 14 amino acids. V gave up 1 base and J gave up 6 bases; unmatched junction bases: 4. The CDR3 reads CASSIVSGGSEAFF. CDR3 DNA: TGTGCCAGTAGTATAGTGTCAGGGGGCTCTGAAGCTTTCTTT.

This clone was detected once. The chain employs TRBV5-1 and TRBJ2-1; TRBD2 matches at 14 bases. The CDR3 loop spans 15 amino acids. Losses at the gene ends were 4 bases for V and 7 bases for J; bases not matched to a gene: 4. The germline gives CDR1 SGHRS, CDR2 YFSETQ. CDR3 coding DNA: TGCGCCAGCAGCGAGGGACTAGCGGGAGTTAATGAGCAGTTCTTC. It yields the protein CASSEGLAGVNEQFF.

The V call is TRBV27, the J call TRBJ1-5, with a possible D match to TRBD1 (5 bases). The V gene's germline CDR1 is MNHEY and CDR2 SMNVEV (reference sequence). V dropped 6 bases and J dropped 6 bases, with 15 bases sitting between them. CDR3 size: 14 residues. The CDR3 protein is CASRTRGASQPQHF. The CDR3 region has the DNA TGTGCCAGCAGGACAAGGGGAGCAAGTCAGCCCCAGCATTTT.

This clone was found a few times. V usage is TRBV27 and J usage is TRBJ1-5, with D unclear. V was clipped by 5 bases and J by 2 bases, with 10 bases between them. The CDR3 covers 14 residues. CDR1 and CDR2 (germline): MNHEY, SMNVEV (reference sequence). The chain's CDR3 is CASSRGFGNQPQHF. The CDR3 coding sequence is TGTGCCAGCAGTAGAGGTTTCGGCAATCAGCCCCAGCATTTT.

V and J are TRBV25-1 and TRBJ2-5, with D perhaps matching TRBD2 (5 bases). The V and J ends lost 8 bases and 4 bases respectively, with 5 bases between them. This CDR3 is 10 amino acids long. Germline values: CDR1 MGHDK, CDR2 SYGVNS. The CDR3 DNA reads TGTGCCAGCGAGGGAGAGACCCAGTACTTC. Protein: CASEGETQYF.

The chain carries TRBV11-2 and TRBJ2-1; D not certain. The V gene's germline CDR1 is SGHAT and CDR2 FQNNGV. Trimming pared 8 bases from V and 8 bases from J, leaving 13 bases between. This CDR3 is 12 amino acids long. CDR3 in amino acids: CASGPGGDEQFF. The CDR3 region has the DNA TGTGCCAGCGGCCCGGGTGGTGATGAGCAGTTCTTC.

This chain connects TRBV28 to TRBJ1-5, with D uncertain. Germline assignment: CDR1 MDHEN and CDR2 SYDVKM. The CDR3 runs to 15 residues. With 3 bases removed from V and 1 base from J, the gap between germline ends came to 10 bases. The CDR3 region has the DNA TGTGCCAGCAGTTTCAAGTTAGAGAGCAATCAGCCCCAGCATTTT. Protein: CASSFKLESNQPQHF.

The chain has TRBV27 and TRBJ2-5, with 7 positions matching TRBD2. The J segment lost 2 bases and the V segment lost 7 bases, leaving 7 bases of the junction unmatched. Germline V gene lookup returns CDR1 MNHEY and CDR2 SMNVEV (reference sequence). This CDR3 spans 14 amino acids. This CDR3 reads CASIIGTTQETQYF. CDR3 in DNA: TGTGCCAGCATTATCGGGACTACTCAAGAGACCCAGTACTTC.